Included here is one TCR beta chain sequence, with context. This clonotype was picked up many times. Its antigen target is currently unknown. Base quality data are lacking; no much larger clone is found one base away. The library was prepared using multiplex PCR. The listed sequencing device is Illumina HiSeq 4000. TCR beta libraries were built with iRepertoire HTBI primers and Arm-PCR amplification of CDR3 regions. Gel purification was performed on PCR products prior to sequencing. The original methods were these. Gene usage analysis of CDR3 amino acid clonotypes relied on the 60 or so TRBV and about 15 TRBJ segments identified across samples. Filtered high-quality paired reads were merged into contigs using COPE and FqMerger. BLAST was used to align contigs to IMGT TRBV, TRBD and TRBJ reference genes, with CDR3 defined following IMGT. Any clonotype with a frequency above 0.1% was classified as a highly expanded clone. Shannon entropy served as the measure of repertoire diversity, while the Gini coefficient captured V-J evenness. A clonotype found in more than one individual was treated as public. TCRdb reran the public reads through fastp at Q25 and MiXCR, keeping productive beta chains. CDR3 protein duplicates are merged, each entry listing the most common genes and DNA. It is TCRdb's table, rather than the study itself, that gives the V and J calls and clone size. The sample has hundreds of thousands of distinct CDR3 sequences on record, approximately 16% of them singletons. The ten largest clones add up to about 11% of the sample.

The sample is drawn from a study of regulatory T cells in long-lasting Graves disease (dated by TCRdb to the early 2020s). As for the study more broadly: Patients with newly diagnosed Graves' disease had been on antithyroid drugs for under 3 months. The study was conducted in China and was registered as a clinical trial. Patients with persistent Graves' disease were compared with patients with newly diagnosed Graves' disease using TCR sequencing and RNA sequencing of peripheral blood. A total of about 33 samples underwent TCR sequencing: around 13 from persistent and around 20 from newly diagnosed Graves' disease patients. Beyond this particular receptor, the publication reports: Persistent Graves' disease patients showed lower TCR Shannon entropy and fewer highly expanded clones than newly diagnosed patients, suggesting clonal expansion. Only peripheral blood was studied, because thyroid tissue, the primary lesion, was inaccessible. Persistent patients shared more public clonotypes among themselves (fewer than 3,000) than newly diagnosed patients did (about 970). Sequencing and analysis were limited to the TCR beta chain. As a limitation, the authors acknowledged that the small sample size may reduce accuracy. Preferential use of TRBV28, TRBJ1-2 and TRBJ2-5 was observed in persistent disease, whereas TRBV20-1 and TRBJ2-1 were favored in newly diagnosed disease.

This specimen's time point label, per the study, means: newly diagnosed GD, antithyroid drugs for less than 3 months. For both TCR sequencing and RNA sequencing, RNA was extracted from PBMCs using TRIzol. The diagnosis of Graves' disease was made according to American Thyroid Association guidelines. The patients came from an endocrinology department in Xi'an, China. Each patient gave roughly 8.4 milliliters of peripheral blood, collected in an EDTA anticoagulant tube. Ficoll Paque Plus density gradient separation was used to isolate PBMCs, and no further T cell sorting was done. An Agilent 2100 Bioanalyzer and agarose gel were used to check RNA quality, and a NanoDrop 2000 was used to measure RNA concentration. V trim: 6 bases; J trim: 2 bases; unmatched bases: 7. CDR1 and CDR2 are drawn from the germline V gene: MNHEY, SVGEGT. The CDR3 starts with the cysteine, ends with the phenylalanine, and has 15 residues. Only the CDR3 portion is preserved as DNA: 45 bases, with reading frame beginning at the first base.

These sequences were also reported in another study, on T cells in Graves' hyperthyroidism and ophthalmopathy. The second study reports: Graves' hyperthyroidism was defined as stable when no progression to ophthalmopathy occurred over 18 months of follow-up. Hyperthyroidism patients were newly diagnosed, with disease duration under 2 months, and aged 18 to 65 years. Any patient with an uncontrolled infection, another autoimmune disease, pregnancy or lactation was excluded. Clinical symptoms, serum thyroxine and TRAb, thyroid ultrasound, and orbital computed tomography formed the basis for the diagnoses. The TCR CDR3 was subjected to a first round of RT-PCR using the HTBI primer set and the Qiagen OneStep RT-PCR kit. Most expanded thyroid clonotypes (frequency above 0.001) were also found in blood, which suggests that blood repertoires may mirror thyroid immune responses. A model built on a 13 V-J signature distinguished ophthalmopathy from stable hyperthyroidism, reaching 85% to 90% sensitivity and about 81% specificity in cross-validation and 80%/75% in testing. In validation, progression to ophthalmopathy was predicted by the model with around 71% sensitivity and roughly 76% specificity, a median of roughly 6 months before onset. TCR V-J signatures able to tell the groups apart were searched for in a discovery cohort of about a hundred patients, of whom about 40 had Graves' ophthalmopathy and more than 55 had stable Graves' hyperthyroidism. Whether ophthalmopathy could be predicted prospectively was tested in an independent validation cohort made up of roughly 20 hyperthyroidism patients plus 17 patients who later progressed to ophthalmopathy. The 95 to 100 discovery patients were randomly divided into training and test sets at a 7:3 ratio. Thyroid tissue and blood T-cell repertoires from six Graves' hyperthyroidism patients were also compared in the study. After sampling, hyperthyroidism patients received methimazole starting at 30 mg daily, and ophthalmopathy patients received high-dose intravenous methylprednisolone. A second multiplex PCR round built the libraries, followed by size selection and purification. Sequencing of the libraries was done on an Illumina HiSeq2000 using paired-end 100 bp reads. SOAPnuke was used to process the raw data, removing reads that contained adapters or uncalled bases, had a mean Phred below 15, or lacked an exact match to the constant primer or identifier. COPE v1.2.5 was used to merge high-quality paired reads, and clonotypes were defined as unique nucleotide sequences. Clonotypes were aligned to IMGT TRBV, TRBD and TRBJ reference segments using MiTCR v1.1. Analysis was restricted to V-J combinations with a frequency above 0.0001, which covered roughly 99% of repertoires. A TCS score was defined as the ratio between F50 (clonal expansion) and ExV (chaos), using BLOSUM62-based TCRdist between CDR3 peptides within each V-J. Welch's t-statistics and random forest reduced just over 500 V-J features to 13, which were used in a naive Bayes classifier (R e1071). No statistical method was used to set the sample size in advance, and investigators knew the group allocation. The paper describes TCR Vbeta CDR3 sequencing of some 130 peripheral blood samples, made up of 43 ophthalmopathy patients, 70 to 75 hyperthyroidism patients and 17 progressor patients.

This TCR derives from a man younger than 35 with Graves disease. Donor details come from another sample of the same person, matched by shared clones. The specimen was peripheral blood mononuclear cells (PBMCs), collected at new diagnosis, from a patient treated with antithyroid drugs. Here the chain combines TRBV6-2 or TRBV6-3 and TRBJ2-3, and 8 bases in between align with TRBD1. This receptor carries the CDR3 CASSTGTGHTDTQYF. The nucleotides are TGTGCCAGCAGCACCGGGACAGGCCACACAGATACGCAGTATTTT.